Sequencing of this T cell receptor (beta chain) was carried out in a study of T cells in Graves' hyperthyroidism and ophthalmopathy. Amplification of TCR beta CDR3 regions was performed using RNA transcripts as template. Researchers ran a first-round RT-PCR on the TCR CDR3 using the HTBI primer set. TCRdb independently ran MiXCR on the multiplex PCR reads; one entry per CDR3 protein. The sample has just under 750,000 distinct CDR3 sequences, roughly a third seen once. This CDR3 comprises 13 residues. V lost 8 bases and J lost 5; bases outside the gene matches: 8. Germline V gives CDR1 LNHDA, CDR2 SQIVND (reference sequence). It was considered stable Graves' hyperthyroidism when ophthalmopathy did not progress within 18 months.

V and J are TRBV19 and TRBJ1-2; TRBD1 agrees at 7 bases. This sequence was found in a woman between 35 and 50 years old with Graves' hyperthyroidism. The sequenced sample was blood. The CDR3 DNA follows: TGTGCCAGTGAACAGGGACAGTCATATGGCTACACCTTC. Translation: CASEQGQSYGYTF. Looking up the rest from reference TRBV19 and TRBJ1-2 gives the full variable domain: DGGITQSPKYLFRKEGQNVTLSCEQNLNHDAMYWYRQDPGQGLRLIYYSQIVNDFQKGDIAEGYSVSREKKESFPLTVTSAQKNPTAFYLCASEQGQSYGYTFGSGTRLTVV.